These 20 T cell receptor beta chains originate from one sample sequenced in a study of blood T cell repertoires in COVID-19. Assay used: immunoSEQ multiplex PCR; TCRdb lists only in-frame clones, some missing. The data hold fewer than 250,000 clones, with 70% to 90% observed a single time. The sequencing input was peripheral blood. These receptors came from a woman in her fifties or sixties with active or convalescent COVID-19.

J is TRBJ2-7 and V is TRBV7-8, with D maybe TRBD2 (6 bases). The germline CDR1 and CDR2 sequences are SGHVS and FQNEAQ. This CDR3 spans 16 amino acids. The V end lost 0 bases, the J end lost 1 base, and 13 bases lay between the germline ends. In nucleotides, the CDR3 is TGTGCCAGCAGCTTAGCGGCGACCGGGGGATCCTACGAGCAGTACTTC. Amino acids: CASSLAATGGSYEQYF.

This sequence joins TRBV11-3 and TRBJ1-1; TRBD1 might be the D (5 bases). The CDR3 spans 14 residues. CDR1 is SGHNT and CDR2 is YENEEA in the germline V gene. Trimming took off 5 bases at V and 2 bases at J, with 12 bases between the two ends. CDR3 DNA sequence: TGTGCCAGCAGCGCTAGACAGCCTAACACTGAAGCTTTCTTT. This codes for CASSARQPNTEAFF.

This CDR3 reads CASSEGGGFQETQYF. The CDR3 DNA is TGTGCCAGCAGTGAAGGAGGGGGCTTTCAAGAGACCCAGTACTTC. The J gene is TRBJ2-5, the V gene TRBV6-1; 7 bases are a match to TRBD1. This CDR3 region has 15 residues. From germline, CDR1 is MNHNS and CDR2 SASEGT. Unmatched junction bases numbered 4, after V lost 1 base and J lost 2 bases.

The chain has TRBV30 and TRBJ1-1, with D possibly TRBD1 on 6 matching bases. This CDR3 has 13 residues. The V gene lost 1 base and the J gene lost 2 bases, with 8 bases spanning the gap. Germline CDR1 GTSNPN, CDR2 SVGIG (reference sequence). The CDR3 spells CAWSGQANTEAFF. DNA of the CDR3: TGTGCCTGGAGTGGACAGGCTAACACTGAAGCTTTCTTT.

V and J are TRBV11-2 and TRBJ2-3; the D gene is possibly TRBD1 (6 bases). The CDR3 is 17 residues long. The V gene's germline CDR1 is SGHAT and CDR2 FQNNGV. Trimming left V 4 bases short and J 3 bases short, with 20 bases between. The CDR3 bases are TGTGCCAGCAGCTCCGGGGACACTGACCTTTTGACAGATACGCAGTATTTT. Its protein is CASSSGDTDLLTDTQYF.

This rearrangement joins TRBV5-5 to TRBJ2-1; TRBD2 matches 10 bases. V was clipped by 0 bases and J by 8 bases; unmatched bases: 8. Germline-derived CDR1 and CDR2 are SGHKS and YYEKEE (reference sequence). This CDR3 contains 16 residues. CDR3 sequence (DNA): TGTGCCAGCAGCTTGGCGTCCCTAGCGGGAGCCGATGAGCAGTTCTTC. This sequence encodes CASSLASLAGADEQFF.

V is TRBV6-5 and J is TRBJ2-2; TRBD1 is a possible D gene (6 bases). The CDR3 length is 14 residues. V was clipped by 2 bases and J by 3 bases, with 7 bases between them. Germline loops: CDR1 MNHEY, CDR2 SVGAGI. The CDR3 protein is CASSYAGDTGELFF. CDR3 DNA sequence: TGTGCCAGCAGTTACGCAGGGGACACCGGGGAGCTGTTTTTT.

CDR3 nucleotide sequence: TGTGCCAGTAGTATGGGGACAGGGCATCAGCCCCAGCATTTT. Translation gives CASSMGTGHQPQHF. The chain combines TRBV19 with TRBJ1-5, with 9 bases lining up with TRBD1. Germline V lookup: CDR1 LNHDA, CDR2 SQIVND (reference sequence). Trimming at V came to 3 bases and at J to 5 bases, leaving 2 bases not matched to a gene. CDR3 length: 14 amino acids.

The CDR3 sequence: CASRTSGLYEQFF. CDR3 coding DNA: TGTGCCAGTAGGACTAGCGGATTGTATGAGCAGTTCTTC. The rearrangement links TRBV19 to TRBJ2-1; 9 bases fit TRBD2. CDR3 length: 13 residues. Germline values: CDR1 LNHDA, CDR2 SQIVND (reference sequence). V lost 6 bases to trimming and J lost 8 bases; unmatched junction nucleotides: 5.

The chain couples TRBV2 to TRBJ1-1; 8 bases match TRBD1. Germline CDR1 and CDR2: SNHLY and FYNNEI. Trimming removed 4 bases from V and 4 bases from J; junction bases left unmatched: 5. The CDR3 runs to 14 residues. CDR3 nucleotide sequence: TGTGCCAGCAGTGGACAGGGGAAAGTCACTGAAGCTTTCTTT. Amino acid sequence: CASSGQGKVTEAFF.

CDR3 coding DNA: TGTGCCAGCAGCAAAGGGGACAGGTTCACAGATACGCAGTATTTT. Its translation: CASSKGDRFTDTQYF. The rearrangement links TRBV21-1 to TRBJ2-3; the tabulated D call, TRBD1, remains unverified against the DNA. TRBV21-1 constitutes a pseudogene. The CDR3 spans 15 residues.

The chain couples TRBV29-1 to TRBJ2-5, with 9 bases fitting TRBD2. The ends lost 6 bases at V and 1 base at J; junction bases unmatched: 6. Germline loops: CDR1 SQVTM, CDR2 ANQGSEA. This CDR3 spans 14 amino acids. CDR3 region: CSVEREAGQETQYF. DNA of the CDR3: TGCAGCGTCGAGCGGGAGGCAGGCCAAGAGACCCAGTACTTC.

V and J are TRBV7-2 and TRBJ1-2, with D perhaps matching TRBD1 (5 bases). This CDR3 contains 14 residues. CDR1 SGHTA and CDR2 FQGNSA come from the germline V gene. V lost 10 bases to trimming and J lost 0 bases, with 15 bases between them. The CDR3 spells CATLGRGANYGYTF. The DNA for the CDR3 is TGTGCCACCCTAGGACGGGGGGCTAACTATGGCTACACCTTC. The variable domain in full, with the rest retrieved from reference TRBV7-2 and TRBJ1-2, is GAGVSQSPSNKVTEKGKDVELRCDPISGHTALYWYRQSLGQGLEFLIYFQGNSAPDKSGLPSDRFSAERTGGSVSTLTIQRTQQEDSAVYLCATLGRGANYGYTFGSGTRLTVV.

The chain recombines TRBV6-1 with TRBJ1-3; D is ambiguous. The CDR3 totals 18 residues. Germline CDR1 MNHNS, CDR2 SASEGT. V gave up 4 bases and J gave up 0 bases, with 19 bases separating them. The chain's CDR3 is CASSGPPGSPTSGNTIYF. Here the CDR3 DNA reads TGTGCCAGCAGTGGCCCCCCAGGTTCTCCCACCTCTGGAAACACCATATATTTT.

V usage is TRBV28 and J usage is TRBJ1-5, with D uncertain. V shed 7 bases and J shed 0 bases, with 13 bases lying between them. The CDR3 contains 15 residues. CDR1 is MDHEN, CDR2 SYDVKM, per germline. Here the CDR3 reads CASTLGGYSNQPQHF. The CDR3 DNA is TGTGCCAGCACCCTAGGCGGTTATAGCAATCAGCCCCAGCATTTT.

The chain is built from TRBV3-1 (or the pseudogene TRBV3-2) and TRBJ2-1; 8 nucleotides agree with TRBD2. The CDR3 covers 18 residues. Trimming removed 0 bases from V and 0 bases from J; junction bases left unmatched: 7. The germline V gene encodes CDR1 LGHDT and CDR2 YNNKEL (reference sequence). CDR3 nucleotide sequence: TGTGCCAGCAGCCAAGATTACGGGGGGGGGTTCTCCTACAATGAGCAGTTCTTC. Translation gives CASSQDYGGGFSYNEQFF.

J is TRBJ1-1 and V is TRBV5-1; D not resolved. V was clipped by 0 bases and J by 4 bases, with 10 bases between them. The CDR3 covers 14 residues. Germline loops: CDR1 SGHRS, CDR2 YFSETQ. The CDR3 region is CASSLGQVGTEAFF. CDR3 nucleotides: TGCGCCAGCAGCTTGGGGCAGGTTGGCACTGAAGCTTTCTTT.

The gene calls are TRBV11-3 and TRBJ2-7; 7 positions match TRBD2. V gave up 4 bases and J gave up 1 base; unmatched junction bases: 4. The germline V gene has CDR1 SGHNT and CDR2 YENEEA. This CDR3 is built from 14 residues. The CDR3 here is CASSSKRGSYEQYF. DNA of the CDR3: TGTGCCAGCAGCTCCAAGCGGGGATCCTACGAGCAGTACTTC.

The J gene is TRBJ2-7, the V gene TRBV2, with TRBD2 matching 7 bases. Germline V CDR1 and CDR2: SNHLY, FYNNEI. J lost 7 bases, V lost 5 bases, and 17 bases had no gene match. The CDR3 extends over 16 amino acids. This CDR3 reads CASSPQLARYYREQYF. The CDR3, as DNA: TGTGCCAGCAGTCCACAACTAGCGCGATACTACCGGGAGCAGTACTTC.

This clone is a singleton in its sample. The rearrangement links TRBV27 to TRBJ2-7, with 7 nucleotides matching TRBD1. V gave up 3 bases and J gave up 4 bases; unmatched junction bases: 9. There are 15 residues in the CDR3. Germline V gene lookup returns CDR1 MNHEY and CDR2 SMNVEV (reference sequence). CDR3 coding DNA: TGTGCCAGCAGTTTCCGCGAGGGGGCTTCTTACGAGCAGTACTTC. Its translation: CASSFREGASYEQYF.